This T cell receptor beta chain was captured in a study of T-cell reconstitution after alpha-beta-depleted transplantation in children. General observations from the study: Where some patients showed high TCRbeta diversity at day 60, it came from recipient T cells and thymic progenitors that had survived. Several hundred expanded graft clones reportedly gave rise to the alpha-beta T cells present about two months after transplant. One year post-transplant, T-cell counts and diversity were largely derived from T cells produced anew.

As it was prepared, the TCRbeta library received unique molecular identifiers. One entry per CDR3 protein results from TCRdb running MiXCR on the PCR reads. The sample lists about 300,000 distinct CDR3 sequences; about 9.4% were seen once. In this sample, this clonotype turned up many times. Antigen: not known. Looked up from germline, CDR1 is SGHRS and CDR2 is YFSETQ. Trimming removed 0 bases from V and 1 base from J, with 10 bases in between. CDR3 length: 15 amino acids. The chain uses TRBV5-1 and TRBJ1-1; D is ambiguous. The sequence was collected from a boy in the first two years of life with acute myeloid leukemia, due to receive a stem cell transplant. The sequencing here drew on PBMCs, taken before TCRalphabeta/CD19-depleted stem cell transplant. The DNA for the CDR3 is TGCGCCAGCAGCTTGGGGGTATTCGGGAACACTGAAGCTTTCTTT. Its translation is CASSLGVFGNTEAFF.